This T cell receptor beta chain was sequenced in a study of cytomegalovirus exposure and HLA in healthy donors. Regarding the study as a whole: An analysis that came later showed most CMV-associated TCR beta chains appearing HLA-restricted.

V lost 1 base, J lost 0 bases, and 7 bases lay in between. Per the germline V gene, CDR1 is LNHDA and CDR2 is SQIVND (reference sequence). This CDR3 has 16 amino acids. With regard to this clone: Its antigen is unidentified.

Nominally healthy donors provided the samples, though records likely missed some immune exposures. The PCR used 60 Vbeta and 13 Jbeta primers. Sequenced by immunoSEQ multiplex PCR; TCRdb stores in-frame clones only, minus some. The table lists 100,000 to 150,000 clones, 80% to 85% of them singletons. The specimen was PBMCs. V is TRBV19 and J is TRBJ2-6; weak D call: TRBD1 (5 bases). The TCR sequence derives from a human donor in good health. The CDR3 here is CASSIGGASGANVLTF. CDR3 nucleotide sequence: TGTGCCAGTAGTATAGGGGGCGCCTCTGGGGCCAACGTCCTGACTTTC.